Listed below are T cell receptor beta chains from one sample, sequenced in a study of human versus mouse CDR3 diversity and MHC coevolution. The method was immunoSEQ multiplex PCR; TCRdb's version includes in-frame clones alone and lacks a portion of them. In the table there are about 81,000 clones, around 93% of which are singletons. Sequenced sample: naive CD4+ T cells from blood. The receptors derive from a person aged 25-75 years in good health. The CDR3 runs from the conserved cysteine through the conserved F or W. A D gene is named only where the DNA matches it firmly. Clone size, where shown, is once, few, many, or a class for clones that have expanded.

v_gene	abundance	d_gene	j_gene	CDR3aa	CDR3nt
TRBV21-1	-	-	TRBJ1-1	CASWDRGLDTEAFF	TGTGCCAGCTGGGACAGGGGGCTCGACACTGAAGCTTTCTTT
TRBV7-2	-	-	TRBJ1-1	CASSFPGNTEAFF	TGTGCCAGCAGCTTTCCAGGGAACACTGAAGCTTTCTTT
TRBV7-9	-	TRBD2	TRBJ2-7	CASSLAVSGSDEQYF	TGTGCCAGCAGCTTAGCGGTTAGCGGGAGTGACGAGCAGTACTTC
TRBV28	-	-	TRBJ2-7	CAILAPSSYEQYF	TGTGCCATCCTAGCGCCAAGCTCCTACGAGCAGTACTTC
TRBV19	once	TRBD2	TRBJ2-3	CASSMGLAGTDTQYF	TGTGCCAGTAGTATGGGGCTAGCGGGCACAGATACGCAGTATTTT
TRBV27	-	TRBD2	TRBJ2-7	CASSPLLAGVYEQYF	TGTGCCAGCAGCCCCTTACTAGCGGGAGTATACGAGCAGTACTTC
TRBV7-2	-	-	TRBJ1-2	CASSLKGRGSYGYTF	TGTGCCAGCAGCTTAAAAGGCAGGGGCTCCTATGGCTACACCTTC
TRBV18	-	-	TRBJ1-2	CASSPSETAPYGYTF	TGTGCCAGCTCACCATCAGAGACAGCTCCCTATGGCTACACCTTC
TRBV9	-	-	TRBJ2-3	CASSAHQHRRVWDTQYF	TGTGCCAGCAGCGCACACCAACACCGGAGGGTTTGGGATACGCAGTATTTT
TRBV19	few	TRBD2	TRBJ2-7	CASSPRLAGVGEQYF	TGTGCCAGTAGTCCTCGACTAGCGGGAGTGGGGGAGCAGTACTTC
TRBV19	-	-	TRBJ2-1	CASSKQENEQFF	TGTGCCAGTAGTAAACAGGAAAATGAGCAGTTCTTC
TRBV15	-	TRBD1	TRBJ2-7	CATSRERTGVYEQYF	TGTGCCACCAGCAGAGAAAGGACAGGGGTCTACGAGCAGTACTTC
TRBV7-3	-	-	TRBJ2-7	CASSPSGVWEQYF	TGTGCCAGCAGCCCCTCAGGGGTGTGGGAGCAGTACTTC
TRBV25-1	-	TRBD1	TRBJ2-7	CAGHETGPYEQYF	TGTGCCGGTCATGAGACAGGGCCCTACGAGCAGTACTTC
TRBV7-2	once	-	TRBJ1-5	CASSPRGFGGNQPQHF	TGTGCCAGCAGCCCCCGCGGGTTTGGCGGCAATCAGCCCCAGCATTTT
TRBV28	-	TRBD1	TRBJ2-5	CASSLGDRVGTQYF	TGTGCCAGCAGTTTAGGGGACAGGGTGGGGACCCAGTACTTC
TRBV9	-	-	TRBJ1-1	CASSPLEGGFTEAFF	TGTGCCAGCAGCCCGCTGGAGGGAGGGTTCACTGAAGCTTTCTTT
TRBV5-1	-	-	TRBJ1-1	CASSLSGLPNTEAFF	TGCGCCAGCAGCTTGTCCGGGTTACCGAACACTGAAGCTTTCTTT
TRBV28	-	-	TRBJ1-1	CASSLGGMNTEAFF	TGTGCCAGCAGTTTAGGCGGAATGAACACTGAAGCTTTCTTT
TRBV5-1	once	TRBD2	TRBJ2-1	CASSEGTSVGDEQFF	TGCGCCAGCAGCGAAGGGACTAGCGTCGGAGATGAGCAGTTCTTC
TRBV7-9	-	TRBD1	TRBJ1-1	CASSLSGQGLRDTEAFF	TGTGCCAGCAGCTTATCGGGACAGGGTCTACGGGACACTGAAGCTTTCTTT
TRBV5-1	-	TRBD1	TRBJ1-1	CASSQQGANTEAFF	TGCGCCAGCAGCCAACAGGGGGCAAACACTGAAGCTTTCTTT
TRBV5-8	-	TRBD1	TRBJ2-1	CASSSQTGTGAYNEQFF	TGTGCCAGCAGCTCTCAAACCGGGACAGGGGCATACAATGAGCAGTTCTTC
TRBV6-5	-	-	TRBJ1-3	CASSYMGSSGNTIYF	TGTGCCAGCAGTTACATGGGGAGCTCTGGAAACACCATATATTTT
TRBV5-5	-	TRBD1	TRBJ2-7	CASSLGGTGRYEQYF	TGTGCCAGCAGCTTGGGTGGGACAGGCAGGTACGAGCAGTACTTC
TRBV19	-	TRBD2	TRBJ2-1	CASSSSGGGGEQFF	TGTGCCAGTAGTAGTAGCGGGGGTGGGGGTGAGCAGTTCTTC
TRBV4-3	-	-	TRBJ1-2	CASSQDGPTGDYGYTF	TGCGCCAGCAGCCAAGATGGCCCGACTGGCGACTATGGCTACACCTTC
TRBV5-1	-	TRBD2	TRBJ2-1	CASSPVSTSGGGNEQFF	TGCGCCAGCAGCCCCGTCTCGACTAGCGGGGGAGGGAATGAGCAGTTCTTC
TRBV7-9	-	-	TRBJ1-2	CASSLGQELNYGYTF	TGTGCCAGCAGCTTAGGTCAGGAATTAAACTATGGCTACACCTTC
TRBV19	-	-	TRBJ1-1	CASSIKGGAEAFF	TGTGCCAGTAGTATCAAGGGGGGGGCTGAAGCTTTCTTT
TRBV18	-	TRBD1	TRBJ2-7	CASSPGLRGLPHEQYF	TGTGCCAGCTCGCCAGGACTGAGGGGGCTTCCCCACGAGCAGTACTTC
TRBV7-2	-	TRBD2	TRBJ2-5	CASSSGTSGLETQYF	TGTGCCAGCAGCTCCGGGACTAGCGGGCTGGAGACCCAGTACTTC
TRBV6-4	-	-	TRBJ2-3	CASSLTGTSYTDTQYF	TGTGCCAGCAGTTTAACCGGGACTTCTTACACAGATACGCAGTATTTT